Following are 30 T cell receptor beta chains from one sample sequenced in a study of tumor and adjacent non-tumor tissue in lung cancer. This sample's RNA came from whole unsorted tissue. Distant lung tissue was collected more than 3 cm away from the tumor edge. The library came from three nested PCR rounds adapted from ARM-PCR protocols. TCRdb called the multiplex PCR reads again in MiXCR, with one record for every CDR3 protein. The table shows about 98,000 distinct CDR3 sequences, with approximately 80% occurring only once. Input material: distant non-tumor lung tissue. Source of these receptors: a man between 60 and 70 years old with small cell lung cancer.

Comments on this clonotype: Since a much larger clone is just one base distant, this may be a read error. CDR3 sequence: CSARDVPLAGGSSYNEQFF. The CDR3 DNA sequence: TGCAGTGCTAGAGATGTCCCACTAGCGGGAGGGAGCTCCTACAATGAGCAGTTCTTC. The chain combines TRBV20-1 with TRBJ2-1; 13 bases line up with TRBD2. CDR1 and CDR2 from the germline V gene are DFQATT and SNEGSKA (reference sequence). The J segment lost 0 bases and the V segment lost 0 bases, leaving 8 bases of the junction unmatched. This CDR3 comprises 19 residues.

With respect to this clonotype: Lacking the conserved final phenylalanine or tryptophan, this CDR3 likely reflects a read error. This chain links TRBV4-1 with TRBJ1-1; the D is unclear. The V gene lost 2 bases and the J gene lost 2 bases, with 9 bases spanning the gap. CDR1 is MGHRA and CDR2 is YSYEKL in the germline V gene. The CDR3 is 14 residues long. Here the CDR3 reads CASSQPIVNTEAFL. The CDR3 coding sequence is TGCGCCAGCAGCCAACCTATAGTAAACACTGAAGCTTTCCTT.

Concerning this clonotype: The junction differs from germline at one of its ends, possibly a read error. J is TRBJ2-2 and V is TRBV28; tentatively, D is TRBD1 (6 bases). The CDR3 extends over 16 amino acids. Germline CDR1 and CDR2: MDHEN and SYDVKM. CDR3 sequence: CASTGWTDTNTGELFF. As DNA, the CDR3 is TGTGCCAGCACTGGATGGACAGATACGAACACAGGGGAGCTGTTTTTT.

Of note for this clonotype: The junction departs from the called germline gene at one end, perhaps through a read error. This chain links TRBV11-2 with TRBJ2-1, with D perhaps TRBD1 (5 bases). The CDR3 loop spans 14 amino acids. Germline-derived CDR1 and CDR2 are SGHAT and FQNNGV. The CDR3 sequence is CANSLEAGLVAQFF. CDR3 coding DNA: TGTGCCAACAGCTTAGAAGCAGGGTTGGTTGCGCAGTTCTTC.

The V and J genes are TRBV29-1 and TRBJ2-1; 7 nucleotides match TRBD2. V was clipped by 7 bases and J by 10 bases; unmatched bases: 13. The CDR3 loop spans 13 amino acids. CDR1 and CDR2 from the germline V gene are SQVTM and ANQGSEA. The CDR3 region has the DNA TGCAGCGCACCGGCACTAGAGGGACTAGAGCAGTTCTTC. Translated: CSAPALEGLEQFF.

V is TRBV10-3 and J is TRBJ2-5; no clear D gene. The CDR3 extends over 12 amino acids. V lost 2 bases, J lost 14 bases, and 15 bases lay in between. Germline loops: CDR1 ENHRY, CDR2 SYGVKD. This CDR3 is CAISENEETLYF. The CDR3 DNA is TGTGCCATCAGTGAGAATGAGGAGACCCTTTACTTC.

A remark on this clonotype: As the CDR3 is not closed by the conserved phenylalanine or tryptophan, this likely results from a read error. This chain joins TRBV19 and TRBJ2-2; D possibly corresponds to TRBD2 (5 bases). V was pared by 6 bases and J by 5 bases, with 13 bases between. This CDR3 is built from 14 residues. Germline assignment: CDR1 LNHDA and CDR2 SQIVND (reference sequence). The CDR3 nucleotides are TGTGCCAGTAGCTTTCGTCCGGGGACCGGGGAGCTGTTTTAT. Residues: CASSFRPGTGELFY.

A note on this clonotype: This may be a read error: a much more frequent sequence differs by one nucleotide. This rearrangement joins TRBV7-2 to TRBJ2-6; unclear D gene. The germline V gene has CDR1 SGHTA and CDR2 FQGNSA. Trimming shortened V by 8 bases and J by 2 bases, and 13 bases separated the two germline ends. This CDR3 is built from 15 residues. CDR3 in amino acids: CASCSQLTGANVLTF. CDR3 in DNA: TGTGCCAGCTGTTCTCAGCTGACTGGGGCCAACGTCCTGACTTTC.

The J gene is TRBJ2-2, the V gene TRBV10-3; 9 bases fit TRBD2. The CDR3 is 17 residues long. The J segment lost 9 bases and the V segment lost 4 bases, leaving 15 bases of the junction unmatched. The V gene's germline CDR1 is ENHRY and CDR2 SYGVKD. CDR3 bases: TGTGCCATCAGTGCGTTAGCGGGAGACTCGAGGAAAAGGGAGCTGTTTTTT. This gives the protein CAISALAGDSRKRELFF.

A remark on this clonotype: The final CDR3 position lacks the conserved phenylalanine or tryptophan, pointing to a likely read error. CDR3 bases: TGCGTCAGCAGCAGCAGGGGGGTCTATACCGGGGAGCTGTTTTGT. Encoded protein: CVSSSRGVYTGELFC. V and J are TRBV4-1 and TRBJ2-2; maybe TRBD1 (7 bases). The CDR3 extends over 15 amino acids. CDR1 MGHRA and CDR2 YSYEKL come from the germline V gene.

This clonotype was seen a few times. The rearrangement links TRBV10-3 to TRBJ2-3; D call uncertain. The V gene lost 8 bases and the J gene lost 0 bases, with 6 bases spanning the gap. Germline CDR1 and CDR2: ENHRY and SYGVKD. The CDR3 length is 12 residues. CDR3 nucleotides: TGTGCCATCCAGGATAGCACAGATACGCAGTATTTT. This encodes CAIQDSTDTQYF.

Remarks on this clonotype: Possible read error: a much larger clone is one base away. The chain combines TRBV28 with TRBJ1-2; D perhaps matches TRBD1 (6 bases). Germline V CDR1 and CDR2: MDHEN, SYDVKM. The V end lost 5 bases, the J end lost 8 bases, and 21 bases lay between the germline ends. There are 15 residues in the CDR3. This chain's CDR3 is CASSNPTGALGGYTF. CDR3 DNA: TGTGCCAGCAGTAACCCGACAGGCGCCTTAGGGGGCTACACCTTC.

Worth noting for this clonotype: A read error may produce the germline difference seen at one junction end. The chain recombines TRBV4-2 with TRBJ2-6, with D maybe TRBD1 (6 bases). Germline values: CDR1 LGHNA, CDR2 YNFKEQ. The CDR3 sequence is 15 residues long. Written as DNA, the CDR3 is TGTGCCAGTAGCCGGGACAACTCTGGGGCCAACGTCCCGACTTTC. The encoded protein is CASSRDNSGANVPTF.

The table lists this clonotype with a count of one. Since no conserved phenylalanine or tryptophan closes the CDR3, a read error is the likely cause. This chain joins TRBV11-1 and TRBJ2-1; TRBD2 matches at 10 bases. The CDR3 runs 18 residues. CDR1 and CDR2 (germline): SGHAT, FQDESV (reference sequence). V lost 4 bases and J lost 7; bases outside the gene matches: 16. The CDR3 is CASSSETRTSGSGNEQFL. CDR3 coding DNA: TGTGCCAGCAGCTCAGAAACGAGGACTAGCGGAAGTGGTAATGAGCAGTTCTTA.

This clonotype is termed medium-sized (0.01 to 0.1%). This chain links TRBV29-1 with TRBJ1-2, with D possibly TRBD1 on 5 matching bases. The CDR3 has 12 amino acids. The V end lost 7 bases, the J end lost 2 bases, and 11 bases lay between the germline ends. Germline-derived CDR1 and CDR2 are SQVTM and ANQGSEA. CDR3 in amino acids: CSARDSNYGYTF. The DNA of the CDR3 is TGCAGCGCCAGGGACTCCAACTATGGCTACACCTTC.

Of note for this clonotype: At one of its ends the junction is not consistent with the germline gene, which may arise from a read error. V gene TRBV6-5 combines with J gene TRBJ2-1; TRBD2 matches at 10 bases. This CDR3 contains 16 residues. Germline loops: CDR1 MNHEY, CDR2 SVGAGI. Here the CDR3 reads CAGSMASGSTYNEQFF. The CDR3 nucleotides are TGTGCCGGCAGTATGGCTAGCGGGAGTACCTATAATGAGCAATTCTTC.

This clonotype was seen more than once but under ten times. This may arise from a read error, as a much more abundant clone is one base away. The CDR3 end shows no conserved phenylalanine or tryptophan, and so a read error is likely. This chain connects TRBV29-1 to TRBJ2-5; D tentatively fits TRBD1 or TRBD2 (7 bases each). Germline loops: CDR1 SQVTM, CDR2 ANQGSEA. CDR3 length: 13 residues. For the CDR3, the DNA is TGCGTCGTAGGGAGGGGGCTATCAGAGACCCAGTACCTC. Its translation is CVVGRGLSETQYL.

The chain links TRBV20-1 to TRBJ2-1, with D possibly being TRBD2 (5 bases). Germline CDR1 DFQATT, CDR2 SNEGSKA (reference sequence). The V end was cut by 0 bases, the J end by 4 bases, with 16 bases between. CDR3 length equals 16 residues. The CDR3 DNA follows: TGCAGTGCTAGAGAGCATGCTAGCTGGAGTTACAATGAGCAGTTCTTC. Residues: CSAREHASWSYNEQFF.

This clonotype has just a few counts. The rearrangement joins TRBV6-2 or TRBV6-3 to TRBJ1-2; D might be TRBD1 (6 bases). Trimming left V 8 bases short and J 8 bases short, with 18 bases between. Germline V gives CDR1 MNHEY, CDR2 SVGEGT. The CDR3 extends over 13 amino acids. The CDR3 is CASRLRGTKGYTF. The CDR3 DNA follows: TGTGCCAGCCGCCTAAGGGGGACGAAAGGCTACACCTTC.

CDR3 sequence reads: CASSSNGRADTQYF. CDR3 sequence (DNA): TGTGCCAGCAGTAGTAACGGGAGGGCAGATACGCAGTATTTT. The chain recombines TRBV5-5 with TRBJ2-3; 8 nucleotides match TRBD2. The CDR3 loop spans 14 amino acids. After removal of 5 bases from V and 4 bases from J, the junction contained 6 bases not matched to a gene. Germline CDR1 SGHKS, CDR2 YYEKEE (reference sequence).

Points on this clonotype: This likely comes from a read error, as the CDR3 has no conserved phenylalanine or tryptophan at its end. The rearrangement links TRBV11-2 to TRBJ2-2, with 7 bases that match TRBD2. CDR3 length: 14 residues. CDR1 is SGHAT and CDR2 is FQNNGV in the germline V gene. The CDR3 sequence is CACSLARETGELFY. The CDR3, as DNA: TGTGCCTGCAGTTTAGCGCGGGAGACCGGGGAGCTGTTTTAT.

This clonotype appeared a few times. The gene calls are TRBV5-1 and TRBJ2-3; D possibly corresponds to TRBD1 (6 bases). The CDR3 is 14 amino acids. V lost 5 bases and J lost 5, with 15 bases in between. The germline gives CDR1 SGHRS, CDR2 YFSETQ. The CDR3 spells CASRSGTTGDTQYF. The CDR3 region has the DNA TGCGCCAGCAGATCCGGGACAACGGGAGATACGCAGTATTTT.

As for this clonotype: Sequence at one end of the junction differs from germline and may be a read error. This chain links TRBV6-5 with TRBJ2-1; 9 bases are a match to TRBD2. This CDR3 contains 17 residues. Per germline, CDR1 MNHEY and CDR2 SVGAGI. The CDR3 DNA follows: TGTGCCAGCAGTTACTCGATCCGGAGACTAGCGGACAATAAGCAGTTCTTC. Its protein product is CASSYSIRRLADNKQFF.

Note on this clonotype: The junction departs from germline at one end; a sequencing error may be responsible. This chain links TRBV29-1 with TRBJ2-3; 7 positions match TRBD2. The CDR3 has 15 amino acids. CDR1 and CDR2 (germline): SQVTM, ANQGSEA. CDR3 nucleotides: TGCGGCGTTGAGTGGCGGGGGTCTGGCACAGATACGCAGTATTTT. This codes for CGVEWRGSGTDTQYF.

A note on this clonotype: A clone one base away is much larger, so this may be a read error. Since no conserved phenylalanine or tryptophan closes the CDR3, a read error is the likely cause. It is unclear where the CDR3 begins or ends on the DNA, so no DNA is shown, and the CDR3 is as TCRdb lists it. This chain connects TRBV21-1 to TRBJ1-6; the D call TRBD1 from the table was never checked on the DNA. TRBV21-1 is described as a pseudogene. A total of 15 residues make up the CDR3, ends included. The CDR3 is CASSGTGSYNSPLHI.

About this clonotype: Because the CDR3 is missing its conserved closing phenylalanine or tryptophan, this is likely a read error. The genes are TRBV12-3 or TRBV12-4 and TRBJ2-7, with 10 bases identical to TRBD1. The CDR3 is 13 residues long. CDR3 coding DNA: TGTACCAGCAGCCGACAGGGGGCGGGCGAGCAGTACATC. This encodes CTSSRQGAGEQYI.

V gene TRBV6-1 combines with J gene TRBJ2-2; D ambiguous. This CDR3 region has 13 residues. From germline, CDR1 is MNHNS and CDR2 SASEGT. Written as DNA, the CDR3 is TGTGACACCAGAGCCCCATGGACCGGGGAGCTGTTTTTT. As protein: CDTRAPWTGELFF.

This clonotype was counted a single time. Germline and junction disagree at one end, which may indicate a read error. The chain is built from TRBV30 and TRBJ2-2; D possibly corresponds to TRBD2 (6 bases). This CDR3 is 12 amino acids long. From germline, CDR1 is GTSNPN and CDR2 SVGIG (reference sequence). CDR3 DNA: TGTGCCTGGAGTGGATACGGCGGGGTGCTGTTTTTT. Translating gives CAWSGYGGVLFF.

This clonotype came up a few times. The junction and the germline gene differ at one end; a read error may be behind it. CDR3 sequence: CTSSLEGGADAGELFF. The DNA of the CDR3 is TGTACCAGCAGCTTGGAGGGGGGGGCGGACGCCGGGGAGCTGTTTTTT. The chain joins TRBV5-1 to TRBJ2-2; D might be TRBD2 (7 bases). Germline assignment: CDR1 SGHRS and CDR2 YFSETQ. The CDR3 extends over 16 amino acids.

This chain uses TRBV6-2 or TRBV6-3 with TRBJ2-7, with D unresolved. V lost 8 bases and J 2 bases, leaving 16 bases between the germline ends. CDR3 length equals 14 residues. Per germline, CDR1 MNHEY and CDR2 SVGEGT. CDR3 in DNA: TGTGCCAGCGGGTTGAAACGGACCACCTACGAGCAGTACTTC. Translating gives CASGLKRTTYEQYF.